The present T cell receptor (beta chain) was sequenced within a study of blood T cell repertoires in COVID-19. Study background: Researchers got acute and convalescent COVID-19 samples from the United States, Italy and Spain. Nucleic acid was either cDNA or gDNA, and it came from T cells, B-cell-depleted T cells, or PBMCs.

The authors' processing: Nucleated cell counts were estimated from reference gene primer amplification. Sequencing was performed with immunoSEQ multiplex PCR; in TCRdb, only in-frame clones are kept and a portion is missing. That table furnishes V, J and clone size, whereas the DNA furnished D and trimming. Of over 250,000 clones detected, approximately 85% appear once; the ten largest clones hold roughly 9.6%. The receptor was isolated from a woman between 65 and 79 years old with acute or convalescent COVID-19. Sequencing was performed on peripheral blood.

The CDR3, as DNA: TGCGCCAGCAGCTTGCGTTCAGGGGAATACGAGCAGTACTTC. This sequence encodes CASSLRSGEYEQYF. This chain links TRBV5-1 with TRBJ2-7; tentatively, D is TRBD1 (6 bases). Germline V gives CDR1 SGHRS, CDR2 YFSETQ. The CDR3 spans 14 residues. Trimming shortened V by 1 base and J by 4 bases, and 12 bases separated the two germline ends.